Following are 2 T cell receptor beta chains from one sample sequenced in a study of blood T cell repertoires in COVID-19. Generated by immunoSEQ multiplex PCR, the TCRdb table keeps only in-frame clones and is missing some. The sample yields fewer than 250,000 clones, roughly nine tenths seen once. Specimen: peripheral blood. All receptors come from a man in his sixties who had recovered from COVID-19.

The chain is built from TRBV6-2 or TRBV6-3 and TRBJ1-5; 8 positions match TRBD1. Germline V gives CDR1 MNHEY, CDR2 SVGEGT. V shed 6 bases and J 0 bases; nucleotides not matched to a gene: 22. The CDR3 covers 21 residues. The CDR3 DNA sequence: TGTGCCAGCAGCTGGAAATCACCGGGACAGGTCCTTTTGAATAGCAATCAGCCCCAGCATTTT. Protein: CASSWKSPGQVLLNSNQPQHF.

Only one count was recorded for this clone. The chain joins TRBV11-2 to TRBJ2-4; 7 bases line up with TRBD2. The CDR3 has 17 amino acids. V gave up 5 bases and J gave up 1 base; unmatched junction bases: 11. Germline V gives CDR1 SGHAT, CDR2 FQNNGV. CDR3 in DNA: TGTGCCAGCAGCCGACTACCCCCCGGGGGGGCCAAAAACATTCAGTACTTC. Translating gives CASSRLPPGGAKNIQYF.